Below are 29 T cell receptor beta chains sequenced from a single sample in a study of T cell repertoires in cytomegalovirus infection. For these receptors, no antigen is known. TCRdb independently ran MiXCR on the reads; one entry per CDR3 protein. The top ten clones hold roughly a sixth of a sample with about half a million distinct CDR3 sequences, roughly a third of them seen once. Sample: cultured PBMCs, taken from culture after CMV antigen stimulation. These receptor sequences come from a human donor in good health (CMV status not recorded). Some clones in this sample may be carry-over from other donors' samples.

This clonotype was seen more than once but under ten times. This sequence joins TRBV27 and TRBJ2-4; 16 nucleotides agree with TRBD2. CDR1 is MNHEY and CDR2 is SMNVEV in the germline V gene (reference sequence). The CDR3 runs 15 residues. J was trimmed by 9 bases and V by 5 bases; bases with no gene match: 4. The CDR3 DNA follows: TGTGCCAGCAGTCCCGGGACTAGCGGGAGGGTCATTCAGTACTTC. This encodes CASSPGTSGRVIQYF.

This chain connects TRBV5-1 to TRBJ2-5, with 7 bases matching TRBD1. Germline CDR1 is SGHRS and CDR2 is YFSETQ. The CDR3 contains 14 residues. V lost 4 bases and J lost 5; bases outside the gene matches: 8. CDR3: CASSPTTGLETQYF. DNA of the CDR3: TGCGCCAGCAGCCCTACGACAGGGTTGGAGACCCAGTACTTC.

For the CDR3, the DNA is TGCAGTGCTAGAGAACCCACAGGGAGCCGCGGCTACACCTTC. Protein product: CSAREPTGSRGYTF. The V gene is TRBV20-1, the J gene TRBJ1-2; TRBD1 is a possible D gene (6 bases). The CDR3 sequence is 14 residues long. V lost 0 bases and J lost 8, with 16 bases in between. Germline V lookup: CDR1 DFQATT, CDR2 SNEGSKA (reference sequence).

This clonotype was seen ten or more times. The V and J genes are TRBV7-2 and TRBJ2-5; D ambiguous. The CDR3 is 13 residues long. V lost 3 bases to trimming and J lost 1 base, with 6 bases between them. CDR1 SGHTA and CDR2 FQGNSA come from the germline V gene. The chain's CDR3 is CASSLVLQETQYF. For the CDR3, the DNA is TGTGCCAGCAGCTTGGTGCTCCAAGAGACCCAGTACTTC. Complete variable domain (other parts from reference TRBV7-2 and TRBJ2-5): GAGVSQSPSNKVTEKGKDVELRCDPISGHTALYWYRQSLGQGLEFLIYFQGNSAPDKSGLPSDRFSAERTGGSVSTLTIQRTQQEDSAVYLCASSLVLQETQYFGPGTRLLVL.

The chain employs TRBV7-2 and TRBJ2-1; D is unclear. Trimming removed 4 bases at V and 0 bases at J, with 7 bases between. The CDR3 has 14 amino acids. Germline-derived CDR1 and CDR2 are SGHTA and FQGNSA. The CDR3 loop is CASSSQSSYNEQFF. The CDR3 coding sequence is TGTGCCAGCAGCTCACAGAGCTCCTACAATGAGCAGTTCTTC.

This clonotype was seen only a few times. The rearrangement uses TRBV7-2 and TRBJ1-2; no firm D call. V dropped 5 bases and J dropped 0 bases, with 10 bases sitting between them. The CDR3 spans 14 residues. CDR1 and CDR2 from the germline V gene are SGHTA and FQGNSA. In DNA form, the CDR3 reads TGTGCCAGCAGCCCGCGTCCTACTAACTATGGCTACACCTTC. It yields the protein CASSPRPTNYGYTF.

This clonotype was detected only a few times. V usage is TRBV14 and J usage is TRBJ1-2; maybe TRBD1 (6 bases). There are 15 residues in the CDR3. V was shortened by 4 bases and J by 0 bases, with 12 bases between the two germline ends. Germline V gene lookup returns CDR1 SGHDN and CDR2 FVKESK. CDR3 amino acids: CASSLTGTPNYGYTF. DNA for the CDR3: TGTGCCAGCAGCCTAACCGGGACACCTAACTATGGCTACACCTTC.

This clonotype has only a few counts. The CDR3 is CASRTGKSSYEQYF. The CDR3 DNA reads as TGTGCCAGCAGGACAGGTAAATCCTCCTACGAGCAGTACTTC. This rearrangement joins TRBV28 to TRBJ2-7, with D maybe TRBD1 (6 bases). The CDR3 covers 14 residues. Trimming stripped 6 bases from V and 0 bases from J, with 12 bases between. Germline V CDR1 and CDR2: MDHEN, SYDVKM. The full variable domain, its missing parts supplied by reference TRBV28 and TRBJ2-7, is DVKVTQSSRYLVKRTGEKVFLECVQDMDHENMFWYRQDPGLGLRLIYFSYDVKMKEKGDIPEGYSVSREKKERFSLILESASTNQTSMYLCASRTGKSSYEQYFGPGTRLTVT.

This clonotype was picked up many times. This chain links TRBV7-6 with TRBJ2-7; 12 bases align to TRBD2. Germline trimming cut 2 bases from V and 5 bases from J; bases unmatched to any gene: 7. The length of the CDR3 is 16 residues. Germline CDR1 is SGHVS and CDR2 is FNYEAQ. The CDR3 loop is CASSLSSRLAGDEQYF. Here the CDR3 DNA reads TGTGCCAGCAGCTTATCCTCACGACTAGCGGGAGACGAGCAGTACTTC.

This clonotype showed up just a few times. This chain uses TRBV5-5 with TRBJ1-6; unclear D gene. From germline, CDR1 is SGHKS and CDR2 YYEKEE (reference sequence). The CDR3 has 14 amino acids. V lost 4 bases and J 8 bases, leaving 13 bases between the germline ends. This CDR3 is CASSRAEADSPLHF. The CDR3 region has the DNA TGTGCCAGCAGCCGCGCAGAGGCGGATTCACCCCTCCACTTT.

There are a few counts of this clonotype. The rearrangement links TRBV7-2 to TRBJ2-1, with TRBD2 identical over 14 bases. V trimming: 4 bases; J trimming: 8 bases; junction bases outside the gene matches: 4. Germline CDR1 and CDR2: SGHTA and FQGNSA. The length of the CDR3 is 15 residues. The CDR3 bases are TGTGCCAGCAGCTCGGGACTAGCGGGAGTCGATGAGCAGTTCTTC. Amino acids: CASSSGLAGVDEQFF.

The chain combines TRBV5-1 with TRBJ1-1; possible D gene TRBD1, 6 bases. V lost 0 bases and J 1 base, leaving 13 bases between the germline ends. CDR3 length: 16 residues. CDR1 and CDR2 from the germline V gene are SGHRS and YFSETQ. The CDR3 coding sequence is TGCGCCAGCAGCTTGGGGGAGGGGGTCTGGAACACTGAAGCTTTCTTT. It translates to CASSLGEGVWNTEAFF.

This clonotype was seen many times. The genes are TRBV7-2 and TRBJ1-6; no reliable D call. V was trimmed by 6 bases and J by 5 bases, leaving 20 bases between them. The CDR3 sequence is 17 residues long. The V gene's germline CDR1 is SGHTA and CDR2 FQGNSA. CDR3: CASSPNQIGLNNSPLHF. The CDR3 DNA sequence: TGTGCCAGCAGTCCAAACCAAATAGGACTGAATAATTCACCCCTCCACTTT.

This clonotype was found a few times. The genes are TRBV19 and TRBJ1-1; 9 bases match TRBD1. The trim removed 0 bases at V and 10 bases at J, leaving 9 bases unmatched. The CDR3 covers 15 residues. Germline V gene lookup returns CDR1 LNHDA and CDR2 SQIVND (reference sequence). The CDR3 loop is CASSIDLMGQGRAFF. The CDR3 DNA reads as TGTGCCAGTAGTATAGATCTCATGGGACAGGGTCGAGCTTTCTTT.

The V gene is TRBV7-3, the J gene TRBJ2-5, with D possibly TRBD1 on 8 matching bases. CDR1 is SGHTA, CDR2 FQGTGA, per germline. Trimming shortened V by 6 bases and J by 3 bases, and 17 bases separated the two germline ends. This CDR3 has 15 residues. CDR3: CASRRTGGEEETQYF. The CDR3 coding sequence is TGTGCCAGCAGAAGAACAGGGGGGGAGGAAGAGACCCAGTACTTC.

CDR3 residues: CASSPQSHSYGYTF. As DNA, the CDR3 is TGCGCCAGCAGCCCGCAAAGCCACTCCTATGGCTACACCTTC. The chain links TRBV5-1 to TRBJ1-2; no definite D call. Trimming stripped 4 bases from V and 4 bases from J, with 14 bases between. CDR1 is SGHRS and CDR2 is YFSETQ in the germline V gene. The CDR3 consists of 14 residues.

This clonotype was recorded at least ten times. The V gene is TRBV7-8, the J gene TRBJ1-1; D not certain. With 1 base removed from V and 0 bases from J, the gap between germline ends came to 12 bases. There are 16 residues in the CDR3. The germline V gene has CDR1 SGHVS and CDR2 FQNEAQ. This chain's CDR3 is CASSLGAGGMNTEAFF. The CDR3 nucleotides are TGTGCCAGCAGCTTAGGAGCGGGAGGTATGAACACTGAAGCTTTCTTT.

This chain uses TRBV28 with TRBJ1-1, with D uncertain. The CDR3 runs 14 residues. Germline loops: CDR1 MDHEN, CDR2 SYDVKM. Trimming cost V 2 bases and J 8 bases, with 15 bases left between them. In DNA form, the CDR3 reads TGTGCCAGCAGTTTACCTCCGAATCCAACCGAAGCTTTCTTT. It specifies CASSLPPNPTEAFF.

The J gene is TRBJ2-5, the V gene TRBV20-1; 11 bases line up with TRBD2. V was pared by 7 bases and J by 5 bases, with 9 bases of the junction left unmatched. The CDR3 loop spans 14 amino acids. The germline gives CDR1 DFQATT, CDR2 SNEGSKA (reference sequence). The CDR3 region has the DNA TGCAGTGTGGGGACTAGCGGTCTAAGGGAGACCCAGTACTTC. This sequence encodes CSVGTSGLRETQYF.

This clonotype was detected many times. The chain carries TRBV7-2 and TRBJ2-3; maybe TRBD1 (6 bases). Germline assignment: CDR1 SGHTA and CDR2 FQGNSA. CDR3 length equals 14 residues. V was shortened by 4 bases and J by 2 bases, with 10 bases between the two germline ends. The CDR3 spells CASSYRDHTDTQYF. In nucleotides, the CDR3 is TGTGCCAGCAGCTACAGGGACCACACAGATACGCAGTATTTT. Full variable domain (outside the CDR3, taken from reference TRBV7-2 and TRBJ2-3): GAGVSQSPSNKVTEKGKDVELRCDPISGHTALYWYRQSLGQGLEFLIYFQGNSAPDKSGLPSDRFSAERTGGSVSTLTIQRTQQEDSAVYLCASSYRDHTDTQYFGPGTRLTVL.

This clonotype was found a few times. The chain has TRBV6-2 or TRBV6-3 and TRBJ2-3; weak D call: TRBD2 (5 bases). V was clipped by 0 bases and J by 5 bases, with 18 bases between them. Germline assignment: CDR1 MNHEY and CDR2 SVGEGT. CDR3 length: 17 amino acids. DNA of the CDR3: TGTGCCAGCAGTTACTCCCACTCTCTGCTCGGAGGAGATACGCAGTATTTT. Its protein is CASSYSHSLLGGDTQYF.

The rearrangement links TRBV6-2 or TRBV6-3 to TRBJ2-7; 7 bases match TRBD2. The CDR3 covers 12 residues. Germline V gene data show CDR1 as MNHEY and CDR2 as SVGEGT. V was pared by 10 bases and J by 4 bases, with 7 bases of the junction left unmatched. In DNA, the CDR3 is TGTGCCACCGGGGGGACCAGATACGAGCAGTACGTC. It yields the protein CATGGTRYEQYV.

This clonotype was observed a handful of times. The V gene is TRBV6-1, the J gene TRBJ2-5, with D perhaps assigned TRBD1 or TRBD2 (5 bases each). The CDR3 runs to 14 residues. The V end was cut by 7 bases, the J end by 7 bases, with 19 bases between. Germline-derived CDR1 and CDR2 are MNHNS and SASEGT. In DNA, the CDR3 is TGTGCCAGCAAGCGGCCGGACACCCAGCGGACCCAGTACTTC. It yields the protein CASKRPDTQRTQYF.

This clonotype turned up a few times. The CDR3 protein is CASSQEQGGYNEQFF. CDR3 in DNA: TGCGCCAGCAGCCAAGAACAGGGGGGCTACAATGAGCAGTTCTTC. This chain links TRBV4-1 with TRBJ2-1, with 8 positions matching TRBD1. This CDR3 has 15 amino acids. Germline V gene data show CDR1 as MGHRA and CDR2 as YSYEKL. With 0 bases clipped from V and 3 bases from J, the junction kept 1 base outside the gene matches.

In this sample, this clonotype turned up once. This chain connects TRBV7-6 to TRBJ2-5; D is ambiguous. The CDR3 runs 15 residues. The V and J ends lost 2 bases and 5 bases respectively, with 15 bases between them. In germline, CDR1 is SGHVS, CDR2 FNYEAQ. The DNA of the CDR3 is TGTGCCAGCAGCTTAAACCGCGACCTGCGGGAGACCCAGTACTTC. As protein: CASSLNRDLRETQYF.

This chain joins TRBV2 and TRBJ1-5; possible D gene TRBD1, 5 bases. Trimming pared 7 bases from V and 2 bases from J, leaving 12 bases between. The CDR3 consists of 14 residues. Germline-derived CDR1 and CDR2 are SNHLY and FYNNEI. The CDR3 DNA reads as TGTGCCAGCAAAAGAGGGGCGGGCAATCAGCCCCAGCATTTT. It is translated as CASKRGAGNQPQHF.

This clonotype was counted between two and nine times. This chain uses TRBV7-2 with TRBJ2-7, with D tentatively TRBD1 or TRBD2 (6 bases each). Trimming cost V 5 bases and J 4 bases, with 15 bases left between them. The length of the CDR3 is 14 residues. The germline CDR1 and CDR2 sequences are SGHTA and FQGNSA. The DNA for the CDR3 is TGTGCCAGCAGCCCGGGGGACACCCGATACGAGCAGTACTTC. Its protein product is CASSPGDTRYEQYF.

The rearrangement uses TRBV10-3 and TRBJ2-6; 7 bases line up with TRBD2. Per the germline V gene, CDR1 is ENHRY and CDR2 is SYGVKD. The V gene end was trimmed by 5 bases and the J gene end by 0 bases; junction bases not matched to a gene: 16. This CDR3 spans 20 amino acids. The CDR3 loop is CAISQQGGGWESSGANVLTF. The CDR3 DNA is TGTGCCATCAGTCAGCAGGGCGGGGGTTGGGAGAGCTCTGGGGCCAACGTCCTGACTTTC.

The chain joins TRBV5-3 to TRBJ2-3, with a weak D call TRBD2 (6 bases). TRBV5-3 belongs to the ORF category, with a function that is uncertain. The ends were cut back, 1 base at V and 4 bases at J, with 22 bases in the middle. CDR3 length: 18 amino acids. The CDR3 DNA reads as TGTGCCAGAAGCTTGATATTTGCGGGATCCCCCGCCCCAGATACGCAGTATTTT. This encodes CARSLIFAGSPAPDTQYF.